A single sample gave rise to the 11 T cell receptor delta chains below, sequenced in a study of Vγ9Vδ2 T cells in congenital toxoplasmosis. A single-tube template-switch cDNA reaction was primed with TRGC- and TRDC-specific primers. The TRGC primer design covered both constant genes, TRGC1 and TRGC2. TCRdb made new clone calls on the reads using CATT. The sample lists about 600 delta-chain clones; 4% to 5.5% were seen once. Sample: gamma-delta T cells from blood. Every receptor here comes from a child younger than 10 born to a mother with Toxoplasma gondii infection during pregnancy, either congenitally infected or uninfected (not recorded which).

This clone was detected only a few times. TCRdb pairs this DNA with a much larger clone's protein that differs at residue 11, likely a read error; the protein shown was translated from the DNA. The rearrangement uses TRDV2 and TRDJ1; TRDD2 aligns across 8 bases. V shed 3 bases, J shed 4 bases, and the junction held 12 bases outside the gene matches. Germline V gene data show CDR1 as GEAIGNYY and CDR2 as EKD. The CDR3 consists of 16 residues. CDR3 amino acids: CACDSSSYVGIDKLIF. The CDR3 nucleotides read TGTGCCTGTGACTCCTCTTCCTACGTGGGCATCGATAAACTCATCTTT.

As to this clone: A far larger clone differs by one base, so this is likely a read error. The chain combines TRDV1 with TRDJ1, with D perhaps matching TRDD2 (7 bases). The CDR3 runs 25 residues. Germline V gives CDR1 TSWWSYY, CDR2 QGS. The CDR3 spells CAPGELHLLHPLLPISSGWNDKLIF. In DNA, the CDR3 is TGTGCTCCTGGGGAACTCCATCTTCTTCATCCACTACTTCCTATATCGTCGGGGTGGAACGATAAACTCATCTTT.

This clone was detected a few times. This likely came from a read error, as a far larger clone is one base away. Other nucleotide sequences in the sample specify the same CDR3. The chain is built from TRDV2 and TRDJ3; the D gene is possibly TRDD3 (6 bases). TCRdb leaves out the J gene; it was filled in here by matching the DNA to germline. The V end lost 1 base, the J end lost 0 bases, and 12 bases lay between the germline ends. Germline values: CDR1 GEAIGNYY, CDR2 EKD. CDR3 length: 18 amino acids. CDR3 nucleotide sequence: TGTGCCTGTGACACTGGGGGCCCCAGCTCCTGGGACACCCGACAGATGTTTTTC. This codes for CACDTGGPSSWDTRQMFF.

This clone was observed a few times. A read error likely explains why the TCRdb protein, taken from a much larger clone, differs from this DNA's translation at residue 10; the protein shown is translated from the DNA. The chain combines TRDV2 with TRDJ1; 10 bases are shared with TRDD3. Germline matching of the DNA provided the J gene here, since TCRdb leaves it blank. This CDR3 has 16 amino acids. V was pared by 3 bases and J by 2 bases, with 8 bases of the junction left unmatched. CDR1 is GEAIGNYY, CDR2 EKD, per germline. CDR3 loop: CACDDLGDKMTDKLIF. The CDR3 region has the DNA TGTGCCTGTGACGATCTGGGGGATAAGATGACCGATAAACTCATCTTT.

In its sample, this clone was seen a few times. A far larger clone is a single base away, which makes a read error likely. Other nucleotide sequences from this sample produce the same CDR3. The chain carries TRDV2 and TRDJ1; D is unclear. Germline V gene data show CDR1 as GEAIGNYY and CDR2 as EKD. The CDR3 has 20 residues. CDR3 region: CACDKRLRAWNVEYTDKLIF. In DNA form, the CDR3 reads TGTGCCTGTGACAAGAGGTTGCGCGCGTGGAATGTTGAGTACACCGATAAGCTCATCTTT.

This clone appeared a few times. Only one base separates this from a far larger clonotype, so it likely reflects a read error. The chain combines TRAV23/DV6 with TRDJ1, with a tentative D call TRDD3 (5 bases). The V and J ends lost 0 bases and 9 bases respectively, with 18 bases between them. In germline, CDR1 is NTAFDY, CDR2 IRPDVSE (reference sequence). This CDR3 is built from 14 residues. The CDR3 loop is CAASIGIARAQLIF. The CDR3 nucleotides are TGTGCAGCAAGCATTGGGATTGCCAGGGCACAACTCATCTTT.

This clone was seen a handful of times. This DNA's translation differs at residue 3 from TCRdb's protein, which comes from a much larger clone; a read error is likely, and the protein shown is translated from the DNA. This rearrangement joins TRAV23/DV6 to TRDJ2; possible D gene TRDD3, 5 bases. Per the germline V gene, CDR1 is NTAFDY and CDR2 is IRPDVSE (reference sequence). The CDR3 spans 14 residues. CDR3 region: CAVSIGIARAQLFF. The CDR3 nucleotides read TGTGCAGTAAGCATTGGGATTGCCAGGGCACAACTCTTCTTT.

Concerning this clone: Only one base separates this from a far larger clonotype, so it likely reflects a read error. Additional DNA sequences in this sample encode the identical CDR3. This sequence joins TRDV1 and TRDJ1; TRDD3 agrees at 8 bases. The ends lost 1 base at V and 3 bases at J; junction bases unmatched: 25. The CDR3 contains 22 residues. The germline gives CDR1 TSWWSYY, CDR2 QGS. CDR3 DNA sequence: TGTGCTCTTGGGGAACCGTACCTCCCTCCTACGCCCGTACTGGGGGTTTCCGATAAACTCATCTTT. It yields the protein CALGEPYLPPTPVLGVSDKLIF.

In regard to this clone: The amino acid sequence in TCRdb belongs to a much larger clone and departs from this DNA's translation at residue 5, likely a sequencing read error; the sequence shown is translated from the DNA. The chain carries TRDV2 and TRDJ1; 9 bases map to TRDD3. Germline V lookup: CDR1 GEAIGNYY, CDR2 EKD. This CDR3 comprises 15 residues. Losses at the gene ends were 5 bases for V and 0 bases for J; bases not matched to a gene: 6. In DNA form, the CDR3 reads TGTGCCTGTGTTAAACTGGGGGAATACACCGATAAACTCATCTTT. It yields the protein CACVKLGEYTDKLIF.

A word on this clone: This probably arose from a read error, given a far larger clone one base away. Other DNA sequences in this sample translate to the same CDR3. V and J are TRDV1 and TRDJ1; D unresolved. This CDR3 spans 18 amino acids. Looked up from germline, CDR1 is TSWWSYY and CDR2 is QGS. Trimming left V 0 bases short and J 2 bases short, with 19 bases between. CDR3 coding DNA: TGTGCTCTTGGGGAACTGGCCGGAGATGGCAGTTGGACCGATAAACTCATCTTT. The encoded protein is CALGELAGDGSWTDKLIF.

This clone was seen more than once but under ten times. A far more abundant clone sits one base away, making this likely a read error. In the same sample, other DNA sequences code for this CDR3. The V gene is uncalled and the J gene is TRDJ1; the table's D call, TRDD3, has no DNA check behind it. The CDR3 sequence is 21 residues long. The CDR3 sequence is CAVASYLRRMLLGDTADKLIF. The CDR3 nucleotides read TGTGCCGTCGCTTCCTATCTACGACGTATGCTACTGGGGGATACGGCCGATAAACTCATCTTT.